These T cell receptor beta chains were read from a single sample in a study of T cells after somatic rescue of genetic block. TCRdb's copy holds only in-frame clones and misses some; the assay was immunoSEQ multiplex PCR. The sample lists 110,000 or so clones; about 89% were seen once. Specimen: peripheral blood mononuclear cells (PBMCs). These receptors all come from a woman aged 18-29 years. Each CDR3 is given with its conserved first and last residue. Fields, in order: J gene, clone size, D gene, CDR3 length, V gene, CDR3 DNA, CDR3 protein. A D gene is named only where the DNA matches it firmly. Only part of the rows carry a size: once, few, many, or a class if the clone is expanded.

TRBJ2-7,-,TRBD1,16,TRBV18,TGTGCCAGCTCACCAAGCCGGGACAGGGGGGTGCGTGAGCAGTACTTC,CASSPSRDRGVREQYF
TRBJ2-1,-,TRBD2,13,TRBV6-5,TGTGCCAGCTATAGCGGGGGGGCCGGTGAGCAGTTCTTC,CASYSGGAGEQFF
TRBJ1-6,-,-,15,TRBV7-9,TGTGCCAGCAGCTTAGGGGGACGGAAGAATTCACCCCTCCACTTT,CASSLGGRKNSPLHF
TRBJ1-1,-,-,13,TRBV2,TGTGCCAGCAGTGAACAGTTGAACACTGAAGCTTTCTTT,CASSEQLNTEAFF
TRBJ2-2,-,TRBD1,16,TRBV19,TGTGCCAGTACCCTGGGACAGGTTGTCGACACCGGGGAGCTGTTTTTT,CASTLGQVVDTGELFF
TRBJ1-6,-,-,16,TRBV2,TGTGCCAGCAGTGATGGCCAGAGCTCCTATAATTCACCCCTCCACTTT,CASSDGQSSYNSPLHF
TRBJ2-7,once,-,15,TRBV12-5,TGTGCTAGTGGTTTGGGCGGGACGGGGTTTTACGAGCAGTACTTC,CASGLGGTGFYEQYF
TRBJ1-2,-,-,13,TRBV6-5,TGTGCCAGCAGACGCAGTCAGGGCTATGGCTACACCTTC,CASRRSQGYGYTF
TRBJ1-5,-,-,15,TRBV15,TGTGCCACCAGCAGAGAAGAGGGAGCGAATCAGCCCCAGCATTTT,CATSREEGANQPQHF
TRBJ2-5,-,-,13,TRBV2,TGTGCCAGCAGAGCCACCATCGTAGAGACCCAGTACTTC,CASRATIVETQYF
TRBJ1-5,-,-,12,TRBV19,TGTGCCAGTAGTACCGGGTATCAGCCCCAGCATTTT,CASSTGYQPQHF
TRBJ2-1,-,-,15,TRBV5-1,TGCGCCAGCAGCTTGGATCGGCTAGGAAACAATGAGCAGTTCTTC,CASSLDRLGNNEQFF
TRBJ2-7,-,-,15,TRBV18,TGTGCCAGCTCACCGCTCGAGAGGGCCCCCTACGAGCAGTACTTC,CASSPLERAPYEQYF
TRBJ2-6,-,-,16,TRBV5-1,TGCGCCAGCAGCTTGGGTCTCTCTACTGGGGCCAACGTCCTGACTTTC,CASSLGLSTGANVLTF
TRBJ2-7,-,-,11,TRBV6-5,TGTGCCAGCAGTGAGTACTACGAGCAGTACTTC,CASSEYYEQYF
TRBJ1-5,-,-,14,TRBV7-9,TGTGCCAGCAGCCACCCTGCGGAACACCAGCCCCAGCATTTT,CASSHPAEHQPQHF
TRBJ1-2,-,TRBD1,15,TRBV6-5,TGTGCCAGCAGTTACTTGGACAGGGGAAATTATGGCTACACCTTC,CASSYLDRGNYGYTF
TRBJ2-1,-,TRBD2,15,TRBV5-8,TGTGCCAGCAGCTTGCGGGGAGGGCTGGGCAATGAGCAGTTCTTC,CASSLRGGLGNEQFF
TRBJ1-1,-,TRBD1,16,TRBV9,TGTGCCAGCAGCCGGGGACAGGGCGGTTGGAACACTGAAGCTTTCTTT,CASSRGQGGWNTEAFF
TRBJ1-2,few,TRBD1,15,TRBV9,TGTGCCAGCAGCCCGGGACAGGGGTCTAACTATGGCTACACCTTC,CASSPGQGSNYGYTF
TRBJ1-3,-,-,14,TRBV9,TGTGCCAGCAGCGCCGGGGGCTCTGGAAACACCATATATTTT,CASSAGGSGNTIYF
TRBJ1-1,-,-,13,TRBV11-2,TGTGCCAGCAGCTTATCATCGAACACTGAAGCTTTCTTT,CASSLSSNTEAFF
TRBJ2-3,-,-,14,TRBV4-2,TGTGCCAGCAGCCAAGTAGACCTCACAGATACGCAGTATTTT,CASSQVDLTDTQYF
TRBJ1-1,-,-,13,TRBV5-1,TGCGCCAGCAGCGCGGACGGGAACACTGAAGCTTTCTTT,CASSADGNTEAFF
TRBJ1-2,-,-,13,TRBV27,TGTGCCAGCAGTTCTCGCCAAGGCTATGGCTACACCTTC,CASSSRQGYGYTF
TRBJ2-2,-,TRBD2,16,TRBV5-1,TGCGCCAGCAGCTTGGTAGCGGGGGCGAACACCGGGGAGCTGTTTTTT,CASSLVAGANTGELFF
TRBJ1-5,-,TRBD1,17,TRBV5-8,TGTGCCAGCAGCCTGGGGACAGCCAGTTATAGCAATCAGCCCCAGCATTTT,CASSLGTASYSNQPQHF
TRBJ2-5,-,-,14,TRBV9,TGTGCCAGCAGCGGTCGAGGGGCCCAAGAGACCCAGTACTTC,CASSGRGAQETQYF
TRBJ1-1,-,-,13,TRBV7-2,TGTGCCAGCAGCGTCGGGAGCCTTACTGAAGCTTTCTTT,CASSVGSLTEAFF
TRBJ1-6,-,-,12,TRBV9,TGTGCCAGCAGCCCAGGAAATTCACCCCTCCACTTT,CASSPGNSPLHF
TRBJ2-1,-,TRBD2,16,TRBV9,TGTGCCAGCAGCGTAGAAGCGGGGGGGCCAATAGATGAGCAGTTCTTC,CASSVEAGGPIDEQFF
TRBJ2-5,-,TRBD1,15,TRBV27,TGTGCCAGCAGTTTAGACAGGGGACCGCAGGAGACCCAGTACTTC,CASSLDRGPQETQYF
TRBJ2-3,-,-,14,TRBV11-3,TGTGCCAGCAGCACCCAAGGTGGGGGCGGTACGCAGTATTTT,CASSTQGGGGTQYF
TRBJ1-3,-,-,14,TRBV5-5,TGTGCCAGCAGCTTGGCGGCATTTGGAAACACCATATATTTT,CASSLAAFGNTIYF
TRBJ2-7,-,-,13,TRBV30,TGTGCCTGGAGAAACGGGGGTTCGGGCGAGCAGTACTTC,CAWRNGGSGEQYF